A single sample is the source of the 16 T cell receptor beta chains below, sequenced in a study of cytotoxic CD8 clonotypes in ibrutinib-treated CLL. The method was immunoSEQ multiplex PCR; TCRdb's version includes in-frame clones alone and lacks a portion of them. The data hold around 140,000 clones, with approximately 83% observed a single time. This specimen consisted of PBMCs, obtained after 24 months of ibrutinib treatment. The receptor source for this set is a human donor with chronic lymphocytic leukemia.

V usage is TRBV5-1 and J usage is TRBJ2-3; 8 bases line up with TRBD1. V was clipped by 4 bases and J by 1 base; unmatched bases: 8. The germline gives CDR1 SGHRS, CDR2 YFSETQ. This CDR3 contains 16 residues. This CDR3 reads CASSIAGTGRTDTQYF. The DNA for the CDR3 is TGCGCCAGCAGCATCGCCGGGACAGGACGCACAGATACGCAGTATTTT.

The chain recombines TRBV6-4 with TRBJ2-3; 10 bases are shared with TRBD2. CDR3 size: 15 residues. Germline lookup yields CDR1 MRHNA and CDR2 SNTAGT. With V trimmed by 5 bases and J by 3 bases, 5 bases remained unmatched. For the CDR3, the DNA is TGTGCCAGCAGTCCCAGCGGGGGGGGGACAGATACGCAGTATTTT. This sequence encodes CASSPSGGGTDTQYF.

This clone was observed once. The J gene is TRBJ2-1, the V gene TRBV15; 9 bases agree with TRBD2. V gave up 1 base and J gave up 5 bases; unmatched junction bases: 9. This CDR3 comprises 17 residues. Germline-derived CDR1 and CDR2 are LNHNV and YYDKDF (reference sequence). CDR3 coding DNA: TGTGCCACCAGCAGAGGACCCCTAGCGGGATGGAACAATGAGCAGTTCTTC. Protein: CATSRGPLAGWNNEQFF.

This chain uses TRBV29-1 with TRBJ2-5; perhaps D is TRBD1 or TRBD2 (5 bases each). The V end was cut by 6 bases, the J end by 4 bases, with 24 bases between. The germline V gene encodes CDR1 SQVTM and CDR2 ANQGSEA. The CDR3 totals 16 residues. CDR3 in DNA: TGCAGCGTAGGTCGGGACGGAGGCCTTACGCGAGAGACCCAGTACTTC. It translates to CSVGRDGGLTRETQYF. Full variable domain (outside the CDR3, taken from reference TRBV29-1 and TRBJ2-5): SAVISQKPSRDICQRGTSLTIQCQVDSQVTMMFWYRQQPGQSLTLIATANQGSEATYESGFVIDKFPISRPNLTFSTLTVSNMSPEDSSIYLCSVGRDGGLTRETQYFGPGTRLLVL.

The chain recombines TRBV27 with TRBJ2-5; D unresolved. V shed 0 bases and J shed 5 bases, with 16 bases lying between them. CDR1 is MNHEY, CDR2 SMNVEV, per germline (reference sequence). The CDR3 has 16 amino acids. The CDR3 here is CASSLSRVRGWETQYF. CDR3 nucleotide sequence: TGTGCCAGCAGTTTATCCCGGGTCAGAGGATGGGAGACCCAGTACTTC.

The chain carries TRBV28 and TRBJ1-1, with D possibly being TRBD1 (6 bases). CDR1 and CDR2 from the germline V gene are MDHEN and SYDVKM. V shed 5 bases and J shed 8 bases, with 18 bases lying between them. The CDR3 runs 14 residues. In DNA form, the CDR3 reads TGTGCCAGCAGTAGATACAGGGAATACGGGGAAGCTTTCTTT. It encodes CASSRYREYGEAFF. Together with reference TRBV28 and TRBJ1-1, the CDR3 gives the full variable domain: DVKVTQSSRYLVKRTGEKVFLECVQDMDHENMFWYRQDPGLGLRLIYFSYDVKMKEKGDIPEGYSVSREKKERFSLILESASTNQTSMYLCASSRYREYGEAFFGQGTRLTVV.

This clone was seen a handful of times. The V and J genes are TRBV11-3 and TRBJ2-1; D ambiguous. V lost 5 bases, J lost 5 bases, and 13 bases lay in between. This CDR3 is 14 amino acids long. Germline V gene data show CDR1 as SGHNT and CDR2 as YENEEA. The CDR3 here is CASSLRREDNEQFF. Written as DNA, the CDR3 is TGTGCCAGCAGCCTCAGACGAGAGGACAATGAGCAGTTCTTC.

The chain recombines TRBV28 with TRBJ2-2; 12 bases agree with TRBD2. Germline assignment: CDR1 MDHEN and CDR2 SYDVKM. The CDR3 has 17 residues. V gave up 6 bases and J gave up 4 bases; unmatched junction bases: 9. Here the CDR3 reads CASRGSSGRAGTGELFF. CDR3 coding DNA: TGTGCCAGCAGGGGGTCTAGCGGGAGGGCGGGCACCGGGGAGCTGTTTTTT.

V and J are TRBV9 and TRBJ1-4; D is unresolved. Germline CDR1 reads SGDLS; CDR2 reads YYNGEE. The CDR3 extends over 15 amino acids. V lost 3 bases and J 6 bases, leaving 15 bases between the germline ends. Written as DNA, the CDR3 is TGTGCCAGCAGCGCTCGCAGACTGGGAGATGAAAAACTGTTTTTT. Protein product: CASSARRLGDEKLFF.

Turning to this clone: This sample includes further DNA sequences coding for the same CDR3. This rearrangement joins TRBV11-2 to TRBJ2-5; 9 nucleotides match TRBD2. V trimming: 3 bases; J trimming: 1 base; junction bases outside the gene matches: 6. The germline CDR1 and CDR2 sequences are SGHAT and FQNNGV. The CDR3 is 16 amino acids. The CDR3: CASSLGAGGIQETQYF. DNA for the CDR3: TGTGCCAGCAGCTTGGGAGCGGGGGGTATCCAAGAGACCCAGTACTTC.

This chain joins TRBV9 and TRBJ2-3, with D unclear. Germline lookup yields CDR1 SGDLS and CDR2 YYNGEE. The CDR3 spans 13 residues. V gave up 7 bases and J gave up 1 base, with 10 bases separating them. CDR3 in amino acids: CASAKAGTDTQYF. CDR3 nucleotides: TGTGCCAGCGCGAAAGCAGGCACAGATACGCAGTATTTT.

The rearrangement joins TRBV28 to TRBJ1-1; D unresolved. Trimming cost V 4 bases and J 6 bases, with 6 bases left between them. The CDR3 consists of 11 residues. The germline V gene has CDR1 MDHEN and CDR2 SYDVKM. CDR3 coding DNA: TGTGCCAGCAGTTGGTGGGCTGAAGCTTTCTTT. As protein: CASSWWAEAFF. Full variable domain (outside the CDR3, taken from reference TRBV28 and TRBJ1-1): DVKVTQSSRYLVKRTGEKVFLECVQDMDHENMFWYRQDPGLGLRLIYFSYDVKMKEKGDIPEGYSVSREKKERFSLILESASTNQTSMYLCASSWWAEAFFGQGTRLTVV.

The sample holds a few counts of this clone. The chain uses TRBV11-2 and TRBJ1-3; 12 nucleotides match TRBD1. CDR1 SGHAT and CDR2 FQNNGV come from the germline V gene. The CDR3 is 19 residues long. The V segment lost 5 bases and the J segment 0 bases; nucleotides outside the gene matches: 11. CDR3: CASSLVRGQGAISGNTIYF. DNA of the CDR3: TGTGCCAGCAGCCTAGTCCGGGGACAGGGGGCTATCTCTGGAAACACCATATATTTT.

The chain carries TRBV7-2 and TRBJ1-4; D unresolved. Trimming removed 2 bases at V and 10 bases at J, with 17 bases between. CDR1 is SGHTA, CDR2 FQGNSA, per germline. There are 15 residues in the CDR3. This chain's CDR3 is CASSLTGNGPLKLFF. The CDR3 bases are TGTGCCAGCAGCTTAACCGGGAACGGCCCGTTAAAACTGTTTTTT.

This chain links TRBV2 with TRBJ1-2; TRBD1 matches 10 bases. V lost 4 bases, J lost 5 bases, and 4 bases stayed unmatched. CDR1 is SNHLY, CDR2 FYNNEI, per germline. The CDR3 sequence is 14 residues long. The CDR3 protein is CASSATGGGYGYTF. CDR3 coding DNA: TGTGCCAGCAGTGCGACAGGGGGCGGTTATGGCTACACCTTC.

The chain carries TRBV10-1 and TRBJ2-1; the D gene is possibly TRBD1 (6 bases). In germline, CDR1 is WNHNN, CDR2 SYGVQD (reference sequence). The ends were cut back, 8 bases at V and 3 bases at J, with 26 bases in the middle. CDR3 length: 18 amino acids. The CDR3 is CASCRGKDLTVFYNEQFF. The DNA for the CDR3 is TGCGCCAGCTGCAGGGGAAAGGACCTTACGGTATTCTACAATGAGCAGTTCTTC.